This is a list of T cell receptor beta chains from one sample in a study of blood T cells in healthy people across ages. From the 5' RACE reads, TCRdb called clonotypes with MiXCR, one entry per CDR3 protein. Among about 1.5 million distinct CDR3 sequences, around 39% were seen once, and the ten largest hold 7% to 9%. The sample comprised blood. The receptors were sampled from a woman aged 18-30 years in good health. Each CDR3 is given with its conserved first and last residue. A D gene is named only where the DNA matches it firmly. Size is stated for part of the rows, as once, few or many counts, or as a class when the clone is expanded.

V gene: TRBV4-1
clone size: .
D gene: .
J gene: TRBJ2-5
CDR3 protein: CASSQEPRDRETQYF
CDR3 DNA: TGCGCCAGCAGCCAAGAACCCCGCGACAGGGAGACCCAGTACTTC

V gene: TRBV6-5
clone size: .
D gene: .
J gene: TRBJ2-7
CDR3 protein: CASSYSFSGSGWEQYF
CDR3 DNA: TGTGCCAGCAGTTACTCGTTTTCAGGGAGTGGATGGGAGCAGTACTTC

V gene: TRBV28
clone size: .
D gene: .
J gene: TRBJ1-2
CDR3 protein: CASSVPAAGYTF
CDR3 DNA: TGTGCCAGCAGCGTCCCCGCTGCTGGCTACACCTTC

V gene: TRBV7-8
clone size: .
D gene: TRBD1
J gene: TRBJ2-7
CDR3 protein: CASSLAPWTGGTPNEQYF
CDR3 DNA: TGTGCCAGCAGCTTAGCCCCCTGGACAGGGGGCACCCCTAACGAGCAGTACTTC

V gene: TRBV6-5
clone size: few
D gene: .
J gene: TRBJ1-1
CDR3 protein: CASRWGPKPNTEAFF
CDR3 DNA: TGTGCCAGCAGATGGGGGCCAAAGCCGAACACTGAAGCTTTCTTT

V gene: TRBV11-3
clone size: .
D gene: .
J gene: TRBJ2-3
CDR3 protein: CASSLRGNEGTDTQYF
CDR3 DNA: TGTGCCAGCAGCCTTCGGGGGAATGAGGGGACAGATACGCAGTATTTT

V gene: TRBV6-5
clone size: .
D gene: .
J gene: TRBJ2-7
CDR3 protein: CASSYFGAGQTSPSREQYF
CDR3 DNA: TGTGCCAGCAGTTACTTCGGGGCAGGGCAGACTAGTCCCTCACGGGAGCAGTACTTC

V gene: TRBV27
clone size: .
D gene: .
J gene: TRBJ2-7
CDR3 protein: CASSLYVGLSPRASSDEQYF
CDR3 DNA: TGTGCCAGCAGTTTATACGTGGGACTGTCCCCCCGGGCGAGCTCCGACGAGCAGTACTTC

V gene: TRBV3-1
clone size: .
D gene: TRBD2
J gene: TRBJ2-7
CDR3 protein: CASSPGLAFEQYF
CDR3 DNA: TGTGCCAGCAGCCCGGGACTAGCTTTCGAGCAGTACTTC

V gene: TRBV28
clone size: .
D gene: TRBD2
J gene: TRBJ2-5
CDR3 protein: CASSSPGGMVYF
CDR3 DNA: TGTGCCAGCAGTTCACCGGGGGGGATGGTGTACTTC

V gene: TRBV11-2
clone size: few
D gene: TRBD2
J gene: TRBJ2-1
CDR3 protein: CASSSLAGGWYNEQFF
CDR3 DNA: TGTGCCAGCAGCTCTTTAGCGGGGGGTTGGTACAATGAGCAGTTCTTC

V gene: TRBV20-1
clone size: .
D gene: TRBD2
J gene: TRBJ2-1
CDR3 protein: CSARILAGVYNEQFF
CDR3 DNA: TGCAGTGCTAGAATACTAGCGGGGGTTTACAATGAGCAGTTCTTC

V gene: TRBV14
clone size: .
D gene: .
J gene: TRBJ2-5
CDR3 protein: CASSLWWSGSQETQYF
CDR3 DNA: TGTGCCAGCAGCCTTTGGTGGAGCGGAAGCCAAGAGACCCAGTACTTC

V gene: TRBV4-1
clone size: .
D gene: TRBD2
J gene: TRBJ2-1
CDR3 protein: CASRPDGGGYNEQFF
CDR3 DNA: TGCGCCAGCAGGCCAGATGGCGGGGGGTACAATGAGCAGTTCTTC

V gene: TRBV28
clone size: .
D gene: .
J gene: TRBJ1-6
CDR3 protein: CASSRSVPLHF
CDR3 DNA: TGTGCCAGCAGTCGTAGCGTTCCCCTCCACTTT

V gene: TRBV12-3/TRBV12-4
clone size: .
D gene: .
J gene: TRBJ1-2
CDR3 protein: CASRVSGVYGYTF
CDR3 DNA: TGTGCCAGCAGGGTGTCGGGGGTCTATGGCTACACCTTC

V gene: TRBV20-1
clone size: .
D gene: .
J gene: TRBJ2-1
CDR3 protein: CSVRYPAPRSYNEQFF
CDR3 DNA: TGCAGTGTTAGATACCCCGCTCCACGCTCCTACAATGAGCAGTTCTTC

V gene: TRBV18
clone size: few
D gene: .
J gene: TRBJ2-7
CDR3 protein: CASSPGIPVDEQYF
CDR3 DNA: TGTGCCAGCTCACCCGGGATTCCAGTAGACGAGCAGTACTTC

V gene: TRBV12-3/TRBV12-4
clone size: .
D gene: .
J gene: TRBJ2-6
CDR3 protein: CASSLGTVGVLTF
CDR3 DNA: TGTGCCAGCAGTTTAGGGACAGTAGGCGTCCTGACTTTC

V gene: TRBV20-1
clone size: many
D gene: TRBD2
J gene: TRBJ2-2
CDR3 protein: CSAAREGTGELFF
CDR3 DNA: TGCAGTGCAGCCAGGGAGGGCACCGGGGAGCTGTTTTTT

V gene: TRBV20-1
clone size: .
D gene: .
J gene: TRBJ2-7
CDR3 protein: CSARPLGRRPSYEQYF
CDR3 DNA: TGCAGTGCTAGGCCCCTCGGACGGAGGCCCTCCTACGAGCAGTACTTC

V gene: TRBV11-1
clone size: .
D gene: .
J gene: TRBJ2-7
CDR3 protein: CASSLHGAGSYEQYF
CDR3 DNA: TGTGCCAGCAGCTTACATGGGGCAGGGAGTTACGAGCAGTACTTC

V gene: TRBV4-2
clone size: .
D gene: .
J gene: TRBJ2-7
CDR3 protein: CASSQGTVLVTRYEQYF
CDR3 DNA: TGTGCCAGCAGCCAAGGGACAGTTCTAGTCACCCGATACGAGCAGTACTTC

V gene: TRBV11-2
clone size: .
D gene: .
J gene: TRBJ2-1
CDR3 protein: CASRGGAANEQFF
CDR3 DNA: TGTGCCAGCAGAGGGGGAGCTGCCAATGAGCAGTTCTTC

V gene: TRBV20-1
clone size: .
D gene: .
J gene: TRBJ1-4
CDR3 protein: CRLGEKLFF
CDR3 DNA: TGCAGACTGGGTGAAAAACTGTTTTTT

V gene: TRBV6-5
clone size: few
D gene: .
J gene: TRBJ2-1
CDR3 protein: CASSLQYSSYNEQFF
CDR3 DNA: TGTGCCAGCAGCCTACAGTATAGCTCCTACAATGAGCAGTTCTTC

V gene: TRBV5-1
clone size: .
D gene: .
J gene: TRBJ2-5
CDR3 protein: CASSLSGALYSEQYF
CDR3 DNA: TGCGCCAGCAGCTTGTCAGGGGCACTATACAGTGAGCAGTACTTC

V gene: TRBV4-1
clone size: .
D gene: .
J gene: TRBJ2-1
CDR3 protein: CASSQEGLYGSEQFF
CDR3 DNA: TGCGCCAGCAGCCAAGAGGGACTGTACGGCAGTGAGCAGTTCTTC

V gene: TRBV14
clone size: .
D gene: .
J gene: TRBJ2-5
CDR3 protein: CASSQGTGTQYF
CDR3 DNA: TGTGCCAGCAGCCAGGGAACGGGGACCCAGTACTTC

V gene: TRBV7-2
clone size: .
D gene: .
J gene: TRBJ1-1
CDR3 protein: CASSLWGGAEAFF
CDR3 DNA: TGTGCCAGCAGCTTATGGGGTGGGGCTGAAGCTTTCTTT

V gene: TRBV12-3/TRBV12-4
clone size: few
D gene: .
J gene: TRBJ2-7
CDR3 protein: CASSYDKYEQYF
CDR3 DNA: TGTGCCAGCAGCTACGACAAGTACGAGCAGTACTTC

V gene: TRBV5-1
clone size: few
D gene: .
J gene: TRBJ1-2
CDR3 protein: CASSLEGQPYGYTF
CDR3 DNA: TGCGCCAGCAGCTTGGAGGGGCAACCCTATGGCTACACCTTC

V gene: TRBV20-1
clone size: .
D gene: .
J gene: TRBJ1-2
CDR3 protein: CSASSEPHYGYTF
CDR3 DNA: TGCAGTGCTAGTTCCGAACCCCACTATGGCTACACCTTC

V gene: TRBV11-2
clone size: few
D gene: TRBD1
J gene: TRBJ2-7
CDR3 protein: CASSPPGTGPYEQYF
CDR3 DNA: TGTGCCAGCAGCCCACCCGGGACAGGGCCCTACGAGCAGTACTTC

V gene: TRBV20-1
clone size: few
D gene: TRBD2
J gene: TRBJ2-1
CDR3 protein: CSTRLFSGRAVSRSYNEQFF
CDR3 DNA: TGCAGTACCAGGCTATTCAGCGGGAGGGCCGTAAGTCGGTCCTACAATGAGCAGTTCTTC

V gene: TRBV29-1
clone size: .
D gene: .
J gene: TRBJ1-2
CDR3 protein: CSVVESNYGYTF
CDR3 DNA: TGCAGCGTTGTAGAGAGCAACTATGGCTACACCTTC

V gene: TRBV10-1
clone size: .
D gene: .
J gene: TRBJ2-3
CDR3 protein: CASSVALGTQYF
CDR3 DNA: TGCGCCAGCAGTGTGGCTCTCGGTACGCAGTATTTT